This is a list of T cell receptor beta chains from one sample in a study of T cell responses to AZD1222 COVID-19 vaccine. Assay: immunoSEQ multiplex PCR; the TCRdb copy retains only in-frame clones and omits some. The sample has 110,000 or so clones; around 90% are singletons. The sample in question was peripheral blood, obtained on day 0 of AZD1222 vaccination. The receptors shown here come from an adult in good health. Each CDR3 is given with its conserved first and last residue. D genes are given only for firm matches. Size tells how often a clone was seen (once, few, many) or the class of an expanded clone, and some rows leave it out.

CASSFSTGAYNSPLHF	TGTGCCAGCAGCTTCTCGACAGGAGCCTATAATTCACCCCTCCACTTT	TRBV13	TRBJ1-6	-	-
CSAWTVEAFF	TGCAGTGCTTGGACAGTGGAAGCTTTCTTT	TRBV20-1	TRBJ1-1	-	-
CASRPGHAGDTIYF	TGTGCCAGCAGACCGGGACACGCGGGGGACACCATATATTTT	TRBV6-5	TRBJ1-3	-	-
CASSRDRETQYF	TGCGCCAGCAGCCGGGACAGGGAGACCCAGTACTTC	TRBV4-1	TRBJ2-5	TRBD1	-
CASSVRGGGANEQFF	TGTGCCAGCAGCGTAAGAGGCGGGGGGGCCAATGAGCAGTTCTTC	TRBV9	TRBJ2-1	TRBD2	-
CASSSGQGGLGYGYTF	TGTGCCAGCAGCTCCGGCCAAGGTGGCCTTGGCTATGGCTACACCTTC	TRBV7-3	TRBJ1-2	-	-
CASSPTSQGAFFEAFF	TGTGCCAGCTCACCGACCTCCCAGGGGGCCTTCTTTGAAGCTTTCTTT	TRBV18	TRBJ1-1	TRBD1	-
CASRPGILAGTEAFF	TGCGCCAGCAGGCCCGGGATTTTAGCAGGCACTGAAGCTTTCTTT	TRBV4-1	TRBJ1-1	-	-
CASSFLQYTEAFF	TGTGCCAGCAGCTTCTTACAGTACACTGAAGCTTTCTTT	TRBV7-2	TRBJ1-1	-	once
CASSQGGVSPLHF	TGCGCCAGCAGCCAAGGCGGGGTTTCACCCCTCCACTTT	TRBV4-1	TRBJ1-6	-	-
CASSSGTGFFQETQYF	TGTGCCAGCAGCTCCGGGACAGGGTTTTTCCAAGAGACCCAGTACTTC	TRBV7-8	TRBJ2-5	TRBD1	-
CAWRGENTEAFF	TGTGCCTGGAGAGGGGAGAACACTGAAGCTTTCTTT	TRBV30	TRBJ1-1	-	-
CASSLLTAQYF	TGTGCCAGCAGCCTTCTCACGGCCCAGTACTTC	TRBV14	TRBJ2-5	-	-
CASSLQQGDGYTF	TGTGCCAGCAGTTTACAACAGGGGGATGGCTACACCTTC	TRBV27	TRBJ1-2	TRBD1	once
CASSQNRVGQPQHF	TGTGCCAGCAGCCAAAACAGGGTCGGTCAGCCCCAGCATTTT	TRBV4-2	TRBJ1-5	-	-
CASSLGGAGGAWETQYF	TGTGCCAGCAGCTTAGGTGGGGCAGGGGGCGCATGGGAGACCCAGTACTTC	TRBV7-6	TRBJ2-5	TRBD1	once
CASSPPGTGRHEQFF	TGTGCTAGCAGCCCTCCCGGGACAGGGAGGCATGAGCAGTTCTTC	TRBV7-7	TRBJ2-1	TRBD1	-
CATSSRTAYNEQFF	TGTGCCACCAGCTCAAGGACAGCCTACAATGAGCAGTTCTTC	TRBV15	TRBJ2-1	-	-
CAWSVGTLNPFF	TGTGCCTGGAGTGTTGGGACCCTGAACCCGTTTTTT	TRBV30	TRBJ1-4	-	-
CASSQMTDSNQPQHF	TGTGCCAGCAGCCAGATGACAGATAGCAATCAGCCCCAGCATTTT	TRBV3-1/TRBV3-2	TRBJ1-5	-	-
CASSLEAGALYTEAFF	TGTGCCAGCAGCTTAGAGGCAGGGGCGCTTTACACTGAAGCTTTCTTT	TRBV11-2	TRBJ1-1	-	-
CASSPATGRGYGYTF	TGTGCCAGCAGCCCTGCGACAGGTCGAGGTTATGGCTACACCTTC	TRBV7-9	TRBJ1-2	-	-
CASSQDPRAGDEQFF	TGCGCCAGCAGCCAAGATCCACGCGCTGGCGATGAGCAGTTCTTC	TRBV4-1	TRBJ2-1	-	-
CALDTGIGNQPQHF	TGTGCCTTAGATACAGGGATTGGCAATCAGCCCCAGCATTTT	TRBV30	TRBJ1-5	-	-
CATKTAIYNSPLHF	TGTGCCACCAAGACAGCAATCTATAATTCACCCCTCCACTTT	TRBV10-3	TRBJ1-6	-	-
CASRGVVMNTEAFF	TGTGCCAGCAGGGGAGTCGTGATGAACACTGAAGCTTTCTTT	TRBV27	TRBJ1-1	-	-
CASSLNDPSGQETQYF	TGTGCCAGCAGCTTAAACGATCCCAGCGGGCAAGAGACCCAGTACTTC	TRBV7-2	TRBJ2-5	-	-
CASSGQGNSPLHF	TGTGCCAGCTCGGGACAGGGTAATTCACCCCTCCACTTT	TRBV16	TRBJ1-6	TRBD1	-
CASSQEGGGLQETQYF	TGTGCCAGCAGCCAAGAGGGGGGAGGGTTACAAGAGACCCAGTACTTC	TRBV3-1/TRBV3-2	TRBJ2-5	TRBD2	-
CASSQGWGAQYF	TGCGCCAGCAGCCAAGGGTGGGGGGCCCAGTACTTC	TRBV4-1	TRBJ2-5	-	-
CAGTHSFGDTQYF	TGTGCCGGAACCCACAGCTTTGGAGATACGCAGTATTTT	TRBV7-8	TRBJ2-3	-	once
CASSLGGGGLSTNEKLFF	TGTGCCAGCAGCTTAGGAGGGGGGGGCCTTTCAACTAATGAAAAACTGTTTTTT	TRBV7-6	TRBJ1-4	-	-
CASSMAINQPQHF	TGTGCCAGTAGTATGGCGATAAATCAGCCCCAGCATTTT	TRBV19	TRBJ1-5	-	-
CASSQLDRAANYGYTF	TGTGCCAGCAGCCAACTCGACAGGGCCGCTAACTATGGCTACACCTTC	TRBV16	TRBJ1-2	TRBD1	-
CASSEGTSGNTDTQYF	TGTGCCAGCAGTGAAGGGACTAGCGGGAACACAGATACGCAGTATTTT	TRBV6-1	TRBJ2-3	TRBD2	-
CASSLSRVDRVEKLFF	TGTGCCAGCAGCCTCTCGCGGGTTGACAGGGTAGAAAAACTGTTTTTT	TRBV3-1/TRBV3-2	TRBJ1-4	TRBD1	-
CASTQGSGNTIYF	TGTGCCAGCACCCAGGGCTCCGGAAACACCATATATTTT	TRBV5-6	TRBJ1-3	-	-
CASSLFAEETQYF	TGTGCTAGCAGCTTGTTTGCGGAAGAGACCCAGTACTTC	TRBV7-7	TRBJ2-5	-	once
CASSPIQGQGRGYTF	TGTGCCAGCTCACCAATTCAAGGGCAGGGCCGTGGCTACACCTTC	TRBV18	TRBJ1-2	-	once
CASSYTQGWHGYTF	TGTGCCAGCAGCTATACCCAGGGGTGGCATGGCTACACCTTC	TRBV7-2	TRBJ1-2	-	once
CASSYLIEGRSAFF	TGTGCCAGCAGTTACCTTATCGAGGGGAGGTCAGCTTTCTTT	TRBV6-6	TRBJ1-1	-	-
CASRVSQGAFIPFF	TGTGCCAGCAGGGTGTCGCAGGGGGCATTTATACCTTTCTTT	TRBV2	TRBJ1-1	TRBD1	-
CASTRSFGTEAFF	TGTGCCAGTACCCGGTCTTTCGGGACTGAAGCTTTCTTT	TRBV19	TRBJ1-1	-	-
CSVGADRGGGYTF	TGCAGCGTTGGCGCCGACAGGGGTGGTGGCTACACCTTC	TRBV29-1	TRBJ1-2	TRBD1	-
CASSLLVAGGYTF	TGTGCCAGCAGCTTGCTGGTGGCAGGTGGCTACACCTTC	TRBV9	TRBJ1-2	-	-
CASSYSMGPLHF	TGTGCCAGCAGTTACTCCATGGGACCCCTCCACTTT	TRBV6-5	TRBJ1-6	-	-
CASSVDVGETYEQYF	TGTGCCAGCAGCGTAGATGTTGGAGAAACCTACGAGCAGTACTTC	TRBV9	TRBJ2-7	-	-
CASSLLTVLSGPSGNTIYF	TGTGCCAGCAGCCTATTGACGGTCCTCTCGGGCCCCTCTGGAAACACCATATATTTT	TRBV11-2	TRBJ1-3	-	-